This T cell receptor (beta chain) was captured by sequencing in a study of regulatory T cells in long-lasting Graves disease. Concerning this clonotype itself: Its antigen is as yet unknown.

Time point of the sample: newly diagnosed GD, antithyroid drugs for less than 3 months. From RNA extracted from PBMCs, the TCR library was made. Trimming removed 6 bases from V and 2 bases from J, with 11 bases in between. CDR3 size: 13 residues. Study-level findings and limits: Favoring TRBV28, TRBJ1-2 and TRBJ2-5 was a feature seen in persistent disease.

Sequencing libraries for TCR beta were prepared with iRepertoire HTBI primers and Arm-PCR of CDR3 regions. TCRdb analysed the multiplex PCR reads with MiXCR anew, one entry per CDR3 protein. The sample consists of approximately 440,000 distinct CDR3 sequences, around 15% of them appearing once. These same data were also listed under a study on T cells in Graves' hyperthyroidism and ophthalmopathy.

The source material was peripheral blood mononuclear cells (PBMCs), sampled at new diagnosis, from a patient treated with antithyroid drugs. The sequence came from a man aged 35-49 years with Graves disease. The chain has TRBV12-3 or TRBV12-4 and TRBJ2-7; D is undetermined. The CDR3 loop reads CASSVTMPYEQYF. The DNA of the CDR3 is TGTGCCAGCAGCGTCACTATGCCCTACGAGCAGTACTTC.